The clone carrying this TCR beta chain was detected only a few times. Its antigen is not identified. This specimen belongs to a study of beta chain features in type 1 diabetes. Notes on the study in general: Among all four CD4+ subsets, Type 1 diabetes patients had TCRB CDR3s that were moderately but significantly shorter. Fewer insertions but more deletions were seen at VDJ junctions in type 1 diabetes patients.

TCRB transcripts that were expressed got sequenced, as all of the isolated RNA had been reverse transcribed. The method was immunoSEQ multiplex PCR; TCRdb's version includes in-frame clones alone and lacks a portion of them. The profile shows about 240,000 clones, 25% to 35% of them singletons. The trim removed 3 bases at V and 1 base at J, leaving 4 bases unmatched. CDR1 is SGHRS, CDR2 YFSETQ, per germline. The CDR3 length is 17 residues. J is TRBJ2-6 and V is TRBV5-1; 10 bases map to TRBD1. The source of this sequence is a man aged 25-45 years in good health. Input material: central memory CD4+ T cells from blood. This CDR3 reads CASSSPGQGSGANVLTF. The CDR3 coding sequence is TGCGCCAGCAGCTCCCCGGGACAGGGGTCTGGGGCCAACGTCCTGACTTTC.